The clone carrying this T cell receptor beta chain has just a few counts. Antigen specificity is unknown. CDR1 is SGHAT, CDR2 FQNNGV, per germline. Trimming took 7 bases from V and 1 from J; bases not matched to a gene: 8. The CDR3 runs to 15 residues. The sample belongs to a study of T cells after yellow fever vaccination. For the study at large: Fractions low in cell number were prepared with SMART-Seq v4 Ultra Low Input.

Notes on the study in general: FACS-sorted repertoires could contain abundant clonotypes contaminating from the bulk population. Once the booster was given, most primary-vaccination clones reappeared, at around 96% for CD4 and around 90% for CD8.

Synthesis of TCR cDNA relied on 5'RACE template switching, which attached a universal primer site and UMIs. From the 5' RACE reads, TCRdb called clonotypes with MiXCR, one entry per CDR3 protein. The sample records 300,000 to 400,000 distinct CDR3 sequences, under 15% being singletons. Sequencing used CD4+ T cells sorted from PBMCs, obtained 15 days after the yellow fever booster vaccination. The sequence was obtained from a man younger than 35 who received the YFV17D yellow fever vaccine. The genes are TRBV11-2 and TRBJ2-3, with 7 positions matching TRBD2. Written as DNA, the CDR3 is TGTGCCAGCAATTCGCGGGGGTCGGGCACAGATACGCAGTATTTT. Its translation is CASNSRGSGTDTQYF.